Given below is one T cell receptor (beta chain) in context. These data come from a study of T cell clones after liver transplantation. J lost 4 bases, V lost 4 bases, and 10 bases had no gene match. From germline, CDR1 is SGHNT and CDR2 YENEEA. The CDR3 length is 17 residues. Clones were read by immunoSEQ multiplex PCR, and TCRdb kept only the in-frame ones, dropping some. Here the sample spans tens of thousands of clones, 90% being singletons. Material: CD4+ T cells from blood, obtained before liver transplant. The V and J genes are TRBV11-3 and TRBJ2-5, with 12 bases aligning to TRBD2. This clonotype was sampled from a human donor who received a liver transplant. The DNA for the CDR3 is TGTGCCAGCAGCTGGGCTAGCGGGAGGGTAGATGGAGAGACCCAGTACTTC. It translates to CASSWASGRVDGETQYF.